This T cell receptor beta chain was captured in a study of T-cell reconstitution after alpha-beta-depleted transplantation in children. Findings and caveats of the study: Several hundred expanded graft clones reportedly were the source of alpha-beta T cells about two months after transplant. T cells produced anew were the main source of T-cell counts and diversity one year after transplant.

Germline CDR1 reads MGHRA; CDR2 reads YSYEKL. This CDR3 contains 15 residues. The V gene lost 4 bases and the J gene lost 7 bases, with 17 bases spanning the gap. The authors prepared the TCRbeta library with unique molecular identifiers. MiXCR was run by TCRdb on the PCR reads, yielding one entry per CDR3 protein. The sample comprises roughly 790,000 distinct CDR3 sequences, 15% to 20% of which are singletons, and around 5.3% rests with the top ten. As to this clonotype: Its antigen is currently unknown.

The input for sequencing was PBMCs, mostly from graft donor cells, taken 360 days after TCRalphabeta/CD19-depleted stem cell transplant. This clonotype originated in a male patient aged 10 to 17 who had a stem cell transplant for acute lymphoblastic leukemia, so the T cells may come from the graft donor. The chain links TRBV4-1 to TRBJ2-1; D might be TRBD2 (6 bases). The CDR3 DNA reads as TGCGCCAGCAGCCGCCTACTAGCTTGGCGGAATGAGCAGTTCTTC. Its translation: CASSRLLAWRNEQFF.